These 31 T cell receptor beta chains came from one sample sequenced in a study of cytomegalovirus exposure and HLA in healthy donors. 13 Jbeta primers and 60 Vbeta primers were used for the PCR. This table comes from immunoSEQ multiplex PCR, and its TCRdb copy is limited to in-frame clones, with some not included. The sample lists about 120,000 clones, 60% to 80% occurring once. Sequenced sample: PBMCs. The receptors derive from a human donor in good health.

The CDR3 sequence: CASSLGRDRYYEQYF. In DNA, the CDR3 is TGTGCCAGCAGCTTAGGCCGGGACAGGTACTACGAGCAGTACTTC. J is TRBJ2-7 and V is TRBV7-2, with 8 bases matching TRBD1. Germline CDR1 and CDR2: SGHTA and FQGNSA. This CDR3 is built from 15 residues. Trimming cost V 1 base and J 3 bases; bases outside gene matches: 5.

The V gene is TRBV27, the J gene TRBJ2-2; TRBD1 aligns across 11 bases. CDR3 length: 14 amino acids. Looked up from germline, CDR1 is MNHEY and CDR2 is SMNVEV (reference sequence). The V segment lost 10 bases and the J segment 4 bases; nucleotides outside the gene matches: 5. The CDR3 sequence is CATRGQGVTGELFF. DNA of the CDR3: TGTGCCACCCGGGGACAGGGGGTCACCGGGGAGCTGTTTTTT.

The chain recombines TRBV27 with TRBJ2-7; 7 bases are a match to TRBD1. From germline, CDR1 is MNHEY and CDR2 SMNVEV (reference sequence). This CDR3 is built from 12 residues. The ends lost 5 bases at V and 4 bases at J; junction bases unmatched: 2. The CDR3 reads CASSQDRYEQYF. The CDR3 DNA reads as TGTGCCAGCAGTCAGGACAGGTACGAGCAGTACTTC.

V gene TRBV28 combines with J gene TRBJ2-1; 7 bases fit TRBD2. V lost 8 bases to trimming and J lost 4 bases; unmatched junction nucleotides: 5. The CDR3 extends over 13 amino acids. CDR1 and CDR2 (germline): MDHEN, SYDVKM. The CDR3 spells CASGGSRYNEQFF. The CDR3 region has the DNA TGTGCCAGCGGCGGGAGTAGGTACAATGAGCAGTTCTTC.

The rearrangement uses TRBV19 and TRBJ1-5; 9 nucleotides agree with TRBD1. With V trimmed by 6 bases and J by 2 bases, 5 bases remained unmatched. The germline V gene has CDR1 LNHDA and CDR2 SQIVND (reference sequence). The CDR3 loop spans 15 amino acids. The CDR3 spells CASSAGQGRNQPQHF. CDR3 coding DNA: TGTGCCAGTAGCGCCGGACAGGGGCGCAATCAGCCCCAGCATTTT.

This clone was counted a single time. Germline is not matched at one junction end, which may reflect a read error. The V and J genes are TRBV7-7 and TRBJ2-2; tentative D call: TRBD1 (6 bases). Germline CDR1 SSHAT, CDR2 FNYEAQ (reference sequence). The CDR3 extends over 15 amino acids. The CDR3 reads CASSLGALGAGELFF. CDR3 in DNA: TGTGCTAGCAGCTTGGGGGCCCTGGGGGCCGGGGAGCTGTTTTTT.

This clone was found many times. The chain uses TRBV4-1 and TRBJ2-2, with 10 bases fitting TRBD1. With 8 bases clipped from V and 6 bases from J, the junction kept 9 bases outside the gene matches. The CDR3 loop spans 15 amino acids. CDR1 is MGHRA, CDR2 YSYEKL, per germline. The DNA for the CDR3 is TGCGCCAGCCGACCGACAGGGGGCTTCTCCGGGGAGCTGTTTTTT. Translating it yields CASRPTGGFSGELFF.

The chain combines TRBV27 with TRBJ1-5; a possible D gene is TRBD1 (5 bases). The V end lost 6 bases, the J end lost 2 bases, and 14 bases lay between the germline ends. Germline lookup yields CDR1 MNHEY and CDR2 SMNVEV (reference sequence). The CDR3 has 15 residues. CDR3 coding DNA: TGTGCCAGCAGGCCGAGCGGGGCGGGCAATCAGCCCCAGCATTTT. Translation gives CASRPSGAGNQPQHF.

The chain recombines TRBV6-5 with TRBJ2-7; TRBD1 is a possible D gene (6 bases). With 7 bases removed from V and 2 bases from J, the gap between germline ends came to 12 bases. The CDR3 totals 13 residues. Germline-derived CDR1 and CDR2 are MNHEY and SVGAGI. CDR3 amino acids: CASMGAVAYEQYF. The CDR3, as DNA: TGTGCCAGCATGGGGGCAGTCGCCTACGAGCAGTACTTC.

This rearrangement joins TRBV5-1 to TRBJ2-5; weak D call: TRBD1 (8 bases). The CDR3 extends over 16 amino acids. Germline V gives CDR1 SGHRS, CDR2 YFSETQ. V shed 0 bases and J shed 4 bases, with 16 bases lying between them. CDR3 in DNA: TGCGCCAGCAGCTTGGGGACAGGGAGGGTCCTAGAGACCCAGTACTTC. It specifies CASSLGTGRVLETQYF.

The chain carries TRBV30 and TRBJ2-7; 7 bases fit TRBD1. V lost 4 bases to trimming and J lost 2 bases; unmatched junction nucleotides: 5. This CDR3 contains 13 residues. Germline values: CDR1 GTSNPN, CDR2 SVGIG (reference sequence). This CDR3 is CAWKRDRPYEQYF. CDR3 nucleotide sequence: TGTGCCTGGAAGAGGGACAGACCCTACGAGCAGTACTTC. The complete variable domain, with remaining parts taken from reference TRBV30 and TRBJ2-7, reads SQTIHQWPATLVQPVGSPLSLECTVEGTSNPNLYWYRQAAGRGLQLLFYSVGIGQISSEVPQNLSASRPQDRQFILSSKKLLLSDSGFYLCAWKRDRPYEQYFGPGTRLTVT.

This chain connects TRBV19 to TRBJ2-1, with 10 bases matching TRBD2. Trimming removed 5 bases from V and 6 bases from J; junction bases left unmatched: 4. CDR3 length equals 14 residues. Germline CDR1 and CDR2: LNHDA and SQIVND (reference sequence). CDR3 sequence reads: CASSFSSGGNEQFF. CDR3 DNA sequence: TGTGCCAGTAGTTTTTCTAGCGGGGGCAATGAGCAGTTCTTC.

The chain is built from TRBV28 and TRBJ1-4; 7 nucleotides agree with TRBD1. Germline V gives CDR1 MDHEN, CDR2 SYDVKM. The V segment lost 1 base and the J segment 0 bases; nucleotides outside the gene matches: 11. The CDR3 extends over 19 amino acids. CDR3 bases: TGTGCCAGCAGTTTATTGTTGGGACAGAGGACCTCAACTAATGAAAAACTGTTTTTT. This encodes CASSLLLGQRTSTNEKLFF.

This clone was found a few times. The chain links TRBV28 to TRBJ2-2, with TRBD2 matching over 7 bases. CDR3 length: 13 amino acids. V lost 6 bases and J lost 6; bases outside the gene matches: 4. The germline V gene encodes CDR1 MDHEN and CDR2 SYDVKM. Here the CDR3 reads CASRSTSAGELFF. Written as DNA, the CDR3 is TGTGCCAGCAGATCTACTAGCGCCGGGGAGCTGTTTTTT.

This sequence joins TRBV28 and TRBJ2-3; D remains ambiguous. The CDR3 has 13 amino acids. Trimming shortened V by 2 bases and J by 4 bases, and 7 bases separated the two germline ends. CDR1 and CDR2 from the germline V gene are MDHEN and SYDVKM. The DNA of the CDR3 is TGTGCCAGCAGTTTACCCTTTGCAGATACGCAGTATTTT. The encoded protein is CASSLPFADTQYF.

The gene calls are TRBV11-3 and TRBJ2-5; TRBD1 agrees at 11 bases. The CDR3 is 15 amino acids. The germline V gene encodes CDR1 SGHNT and CDR2 YENEEA. The V segment lost 6 bases and the J segment 3 bases; nucleotides outside the gene matches: 6. Written as DNA, the CDR3 is TGTGCCAGCAGTTCCGGACAGGGGGCGGAAGAGACCCAGTACTTC. This translates into CASSSGQGAEETQYF. The full variable domain, completed using reference TRBV11-3 and TRBJ2-5, is EAGVVQSPRYKIIEKKQPVAFWCNPISGHNTLYWYLQNLGQGPELLIRYENEEAVDDSQLPKDRFSAERLKGVDSTLKIQPAELGDSAVYLCASSSGQGAEETQYFGPGTRLLVL.

The J gene is TRBJ2-1, the V gene TRBV28, with 11 nucleotides matching TRBD1. J gave up 7 bases and V 6 bases, and 8 bases lay outside the gene matches. CDR3 length: 15 amino acids. Germline CDR1 reads MDHEN; CDR2 reads SYDVKM. CDR3 DNA sequence: TGTGCCAGCAGGTCCCGGGACAGGGGGTTGAATGAGCAGTTCTTC. Its translation: CASRSRDRGLNEQFF.

This clone was detected only once. In DNA form, the CDR3 reads TGTGCCAGCATTCGGGTTAATACAGGGTTACCTGAAGCTTTCTTT. Its translation: CASIRVNTGLPEAFF. The V call is TRBV2, the J call TRBJ1-1; a weak D match, TRBD1 (6 bases). The CDR3 runs to 15 residues. The ends were cut back, 7 bases at V and 6 bases at J, with 21 bases in the middle. CDR1 is SNHLY, CDR2 FYNNEI, per germline.

This CDR3 reads CASSPRDFYEQYF. DNA for the CDR3: TGTGCCAGCTCACCTCGGGACTTCTACGAGCAGTACTTC. The rearrangement links TRBV18 to TRBJ2-7; possibly TRBD2 for D (6 bases). The CDR3 is 13 amino acids. Trimming removed 3 bases from V and 3 bases from J, with 9 bases in between. Looked up from germline, CDR1 is KGHSH and CDR2 is LQKENI.

The rearrangement joins TRBV11-3 to TRBJ2-7, with a tentative D call TRBD2 (6 bases). Germline V gene lookup returns CDR1 SGHNT and CDR2 YENEEA. The CDR3 is made up of 15 amino acids. Between the trimmed V and J ends, which lost 6 bases and 1 base, there was a span of 16 bases. The CDR3 coding sequence is TGTGCCAGCAGTTCCACCGGAGGGTCGTCCTACGAGCAGTACTTC. It codes for CASSSTGGSSYEQYF.

The chain recombines TRBV7-9 with TRBJ2-1; unclear D gene. V was cut by 2 bases and J by 6 bases, with 8 bases left in between. CDR1 is SEHNR and CDR2 is FQNEAQ in the germline V gene (reference sequence). The CDR3 is 13 amino acids. In DNA, the CDR3 is TGTGCCAGCAGCTTAATTCAGGCCAATGAGCAGTTCTTC. Translated: CASSLIQANEQFF.

This clone was detected only a few times. V gene TRBV7-2 combines with J gene TRBJ1-6, with D perhaps TRBD1 (5 bases). The CDR3 is 15 residues long. Germline-derived CDR1 and CDR2 are SGHTA and FQGNSA. Trimming shortened V by 1 base and J by 5 bases, and 9 bases separated the two germline ends. In DNA form, the CDR3 reads TGTGCCAGCAGCTTAGGGCAGGGAAATAATTCACCCCTCCACTTT. This codes for CASSLGQGNNSPLHF.

The chain uses TRBV27 and TRBJ2-6; maybe TRBD2 (5 bases). The CDR3 covers 16 residues. CDR1 is MNHEY and CDR2 is SMNVEV in the germline V gene (reference sequence). V was trimmed by 6 bases and J by 4 bases, leaving 16 bases between them. CDR3 DNA sequence: TGTGCCAGCAGGATGATTGAGGGAAGAGGGGCCAACGTCCTGACTTTC. Translated, it gives CASRMIEGRGANVLTF.

J is TRBJ1-3 and V is TRBV30, with 7 bases aligning to TRBD1. CDR3 length: 14 residues. Germline assignment: CDR1 GTSNPN and CDR2 SVGIG (reference sequence). Losses at the gene ends were 3 bases for V and 9 bases for J; bases not matched to a gene: 11. The CDR3 reads CAWSGTATWSTIYF. The CDR3 DNA sequence: TGTGCCTGGAGCGGGACAGCTACGTGGAGCACCATATATTTT.

The chain links TRBV19 to TRBJ2-1; TRBD1 agrees at 9 bases. V was pared by 6 bases and J by 5 bases, with 5 bases of the junction left unmatched. Per the germline V gene, CDR1 is LNHDA and CDR2 is SQIVND (reference sequence). The CDR3 is 14 residues long. The CDR3 here is CASSLQGANNEQFF. The CDR3 region has the DNA TGTGCCAGTAGCTTACAGGGGGCTAACAATGAGCAGTTCTTC.

This CDR3 reads CALTGDGYEQYF. The CDR3 DNA follows: TGTGCCTTGACAGGGGATGGCTACGAGCAGTACTTC. The chain uses TRBV30 and TRBJ2-7; 8 bases line up with TRBD1. CDR1 and CDR2 (germline): GTSNPN, SVGIG (reference sequence). The CDR3 runs 12 residues. Trimming took 7 bases from V and 3 from J; bases not matched to a gene: 5.

The chain employs TRBV5-1 and TRBJ2-7; 9 nucleotides agree with TRBD1. Germline values: CDR1 SGHRS, CDR2 YFSETQ. The CDR3 runs 15 residues. V lost 6 bases to trimming and J lost 2 bases; unmatched junction nucleotides: 9. CDR3: CASTLTGGLTYEQYF. Here the CDR3 DNA reads TGCGCCAGCACCCTTACAGGGGGCTTGACCTACGAGCAGTACTTC.

The chain joins TRBV5-4 to TRBJ1-4, with TRBD1 matching over 7 bases. V was clipped by 4 bases and J by 7 bases; unmatched bases: 16. Germline V gene sequence: CDR1 SGHNT, CDR2 YYREEE (reference sequence). CDR3 length equals 17 residues. In DNA form, the CDR3 reads TGTGCCAGCAGCCCTCCCCCCACGACAGGGTCGAGTGAAAAACTGTTTTTT. Translation gives CASSPPPTTGSSEKLFF.

The rearrangement joins TRBV7-6 to TRBJ2-1; 7 nucleotides agree with TRBD1. The CDR3 length is 13 residues. Germline V gene data show CDR1 as SGHVS and CDR2 as FNYEAQ. The V segment lost 3 bases and the J segment 6 bases; nucleotides outside the gene matches: 2. CDR3 loop: CASSFDRVNEQFF. The DNA of the CDR3 is TGTGCCAGCAGCTTCGACAGGGTCAATGAGCAGTTCTTC.

This chain joins TRBV29-1 and TRBJ1-4, with D tentatively TRBD1 (5 bases). Germline CDR1 reads SQVTM; CDR2 reads ANQGSEA. The CDR3 is 15 amino acids. V was trimmed by 7 bases and J by 2 bases, leaving 17 bases between them. The CDR3 sequence is CSAAGVVGTNEKLFF. CDR3 bases: TGCAGCGCTGCGGGGGTAGTGGGGACTAATGAAAAACTGTTTTTT. Based on the CDR3 plus reference TRBV29-1 and TRBJ1-4, the full variable domain is SAVISQKPSRDICQRGTSLTIQCQVDSQVTMMFWYRQQPGQSLTLIATANQGSEATYESGFVIDKFPISRPNLTFSTLTVSNMSPEDSSIYLCSAAGVVGTNEKLFFGSGTQLSVL.

This rearrangement joins TRBV30 to TRBJ2-3; 9 bases fit TRBD1. CDR3 size: 14 residues. Germline-derived CDR1 and CDR2 are GTSNPN and SVGIG (reference sequence). With 5 bases clipped from V and 4 bases from J, the junction kept 7 bases outside the gene matches. CDR3 protein: CAWAPDRGADTQYF. The CDR3 coding sequence is TGTGCCTGGGCCCCGGACAGGGGAGCAGATACGCAGTATTTT.